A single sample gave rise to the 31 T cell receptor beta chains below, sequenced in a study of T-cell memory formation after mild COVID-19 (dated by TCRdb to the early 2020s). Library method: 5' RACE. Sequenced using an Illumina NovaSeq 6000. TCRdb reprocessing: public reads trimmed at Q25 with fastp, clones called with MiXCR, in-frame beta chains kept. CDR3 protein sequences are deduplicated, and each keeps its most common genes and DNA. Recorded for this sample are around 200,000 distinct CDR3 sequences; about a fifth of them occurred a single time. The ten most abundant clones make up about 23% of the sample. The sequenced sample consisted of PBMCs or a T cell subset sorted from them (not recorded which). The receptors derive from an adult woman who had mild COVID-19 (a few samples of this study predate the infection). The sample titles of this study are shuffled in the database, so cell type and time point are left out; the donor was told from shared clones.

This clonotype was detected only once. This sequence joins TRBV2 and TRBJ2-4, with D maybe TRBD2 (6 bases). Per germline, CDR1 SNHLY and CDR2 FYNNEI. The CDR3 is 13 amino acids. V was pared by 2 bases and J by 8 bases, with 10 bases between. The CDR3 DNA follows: TGTGCCAGCAGTGAACTAGCGTGGGACATTCAGTACTTC. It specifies CASSELAWDIQYF. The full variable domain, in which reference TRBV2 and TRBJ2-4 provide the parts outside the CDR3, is EPEVTQTPSHQVTQMGQEVILRCVPISNHLYFYWYRQILGQKVEFLVSFYNNEISEKSEIFDDQFSVERPDGSNFTLKIRSTKLEDSAMYFCASSELAWDIQYFGAGTRLSVL.

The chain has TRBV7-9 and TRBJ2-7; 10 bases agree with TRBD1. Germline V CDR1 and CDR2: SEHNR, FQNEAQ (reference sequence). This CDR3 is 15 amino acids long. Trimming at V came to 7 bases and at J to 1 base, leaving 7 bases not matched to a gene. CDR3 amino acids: CASTSTGGRSYEQYF. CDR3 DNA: TGTGCCAGCACCTCGACAGGGGGCCGTTCCTACGAGCAGTACTTC.

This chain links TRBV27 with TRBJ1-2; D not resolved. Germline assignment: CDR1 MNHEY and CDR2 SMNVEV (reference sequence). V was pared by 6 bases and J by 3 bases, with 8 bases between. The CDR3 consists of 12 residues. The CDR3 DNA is TGTGCCAGCAGGAACCCCCACTATGGCTACACCTTC. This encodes CASRNPHYGYTF.

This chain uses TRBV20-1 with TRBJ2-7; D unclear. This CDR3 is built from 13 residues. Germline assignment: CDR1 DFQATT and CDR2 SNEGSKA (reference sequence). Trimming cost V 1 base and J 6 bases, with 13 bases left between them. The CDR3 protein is CSARAQLQVEQYF. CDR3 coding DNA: TGCAGTGCTAGAGCCCAGCTTCAGGTCGAGCAGTACTTC.

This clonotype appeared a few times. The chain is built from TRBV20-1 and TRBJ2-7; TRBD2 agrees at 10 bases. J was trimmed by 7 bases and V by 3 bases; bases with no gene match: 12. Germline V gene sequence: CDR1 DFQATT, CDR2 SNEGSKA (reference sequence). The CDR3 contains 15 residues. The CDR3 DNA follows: TGCAGTGCTAGGCCTAGCGGGAGACTCCTTTATGAGCAGTACTTC. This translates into CSARPSGRLLYEQYF.

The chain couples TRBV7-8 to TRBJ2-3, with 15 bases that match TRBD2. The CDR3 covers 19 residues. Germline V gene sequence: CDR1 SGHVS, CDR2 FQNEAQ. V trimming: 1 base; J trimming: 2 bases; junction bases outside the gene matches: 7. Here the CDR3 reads CASSLVWTSGGDHTDTQYF. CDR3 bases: TGTGCCAGCAGCTTAGTGTGGACTAGCGGGGGGGACCACACAGATACGCAGTATTTT.

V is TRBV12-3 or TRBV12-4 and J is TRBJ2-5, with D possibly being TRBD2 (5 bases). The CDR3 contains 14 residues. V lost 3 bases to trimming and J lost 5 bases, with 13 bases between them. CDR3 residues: CASSFDREWETQYF. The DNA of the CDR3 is TGTGCCAGCAGTTTCGATAGGGAGTGGGAGACCCAGTACTTC.

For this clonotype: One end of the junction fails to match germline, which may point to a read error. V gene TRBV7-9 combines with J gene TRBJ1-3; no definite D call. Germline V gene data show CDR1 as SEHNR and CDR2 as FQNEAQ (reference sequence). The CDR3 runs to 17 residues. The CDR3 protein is CASSFPVGLNSGNTIYF. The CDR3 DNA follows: TGTGCAAGCAGCTTTCCGGTGGGCCTCAACTCTGGAAACACCATATATTTT.

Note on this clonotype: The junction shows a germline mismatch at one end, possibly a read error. The CDR3 DNA reads as TGTGCCAGCCGCTCCCCTGAGCGGGAGTTGTTCGTGGAGACCCAGTACTTC. Translated, it gives CASRSPERELFVETQYF. The chain couples TRBV7-1 to TRBJ2-5, with 8 bases aligning to TRBD2. TRBV7-1 is an open reading frame whose function is uncertain. CDR3 size: 17 residues.

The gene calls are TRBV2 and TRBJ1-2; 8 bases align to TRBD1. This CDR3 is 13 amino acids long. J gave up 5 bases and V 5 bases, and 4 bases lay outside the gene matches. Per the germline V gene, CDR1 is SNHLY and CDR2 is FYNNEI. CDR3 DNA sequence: TGTGCCAGCAGTACAGGGGGTCGATATGGCTACACCTTC. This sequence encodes CASSTGGRYGYTF.

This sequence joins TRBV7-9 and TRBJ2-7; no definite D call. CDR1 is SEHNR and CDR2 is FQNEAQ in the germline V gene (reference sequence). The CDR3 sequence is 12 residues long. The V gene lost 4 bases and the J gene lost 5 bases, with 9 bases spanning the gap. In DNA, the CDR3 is TGTGCCAGCAGCTGGCTGAAGGACGAGCAGTACTTC. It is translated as CASSWLKDEQYF.

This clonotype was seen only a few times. DNA of the CDR3: TGTGCCACCAGTGATTGGACAGGGGGCGCCGAGCAGTACTTC. Translating it yields CATSDWTGGAEQYF. V is TRBV24-1 and J is TRBJ2-7; TRBD1 matches 11 bases. Looked up from germline, CDR1 is KGHDR and CDR2 is SFDVKD. V was clipped by 2 bases and J by 6 bases; unmatched bases: 2. The CDR3 loop spans 14 amino acids.

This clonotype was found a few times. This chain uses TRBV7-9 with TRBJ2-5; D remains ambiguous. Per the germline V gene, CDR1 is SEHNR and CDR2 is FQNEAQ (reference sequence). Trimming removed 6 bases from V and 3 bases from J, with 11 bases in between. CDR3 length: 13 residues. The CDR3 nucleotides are TGTGCCAGCAGAGGCCGATTAGAAGAGACCCAGTACTTC. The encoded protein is CASRGRLEETQYF.

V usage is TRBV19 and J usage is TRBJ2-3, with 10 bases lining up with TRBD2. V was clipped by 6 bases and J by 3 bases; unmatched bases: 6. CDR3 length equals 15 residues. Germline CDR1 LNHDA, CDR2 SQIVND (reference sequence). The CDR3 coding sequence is TGTGCCAGTAGCCGGACTAGCGGTCATACAGATACGCAGTATTTT. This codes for CASSRTSGHTDTQYF.

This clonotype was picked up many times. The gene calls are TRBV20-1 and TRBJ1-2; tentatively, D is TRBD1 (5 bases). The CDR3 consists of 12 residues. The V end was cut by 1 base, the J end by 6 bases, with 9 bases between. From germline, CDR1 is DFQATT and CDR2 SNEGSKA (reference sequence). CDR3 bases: TGCAGTGCTAGAGTTCCAGGGAATGGCTACACCTTC. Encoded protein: CSARVPGNGYTF.

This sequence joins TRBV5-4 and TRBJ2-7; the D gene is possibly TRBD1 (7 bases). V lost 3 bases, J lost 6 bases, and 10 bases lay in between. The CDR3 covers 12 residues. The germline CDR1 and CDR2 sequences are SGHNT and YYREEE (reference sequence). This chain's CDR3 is CASSWQGGEQYF. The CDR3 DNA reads TGTGCCAGCAGCTGGCAGGGGGGCGAGCAGTACTTC.

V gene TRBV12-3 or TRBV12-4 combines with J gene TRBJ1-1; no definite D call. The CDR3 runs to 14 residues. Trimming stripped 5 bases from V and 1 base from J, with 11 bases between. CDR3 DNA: TGTGCCAGCAGTCCCCCCGGACGGAACACTGAAGCTTTCTTT. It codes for CASSPPGRNTEAFF.

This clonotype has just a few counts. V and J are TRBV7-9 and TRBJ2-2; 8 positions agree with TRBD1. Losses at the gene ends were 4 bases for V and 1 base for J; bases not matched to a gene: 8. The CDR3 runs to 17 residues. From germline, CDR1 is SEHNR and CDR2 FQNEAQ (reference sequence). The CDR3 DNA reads TGTGCCAGCAGCTCGACTGCCGGGACAGGGAACACCGGGGAGCTGTTTTTT. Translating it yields CASSSTAGTGNTGELFF.

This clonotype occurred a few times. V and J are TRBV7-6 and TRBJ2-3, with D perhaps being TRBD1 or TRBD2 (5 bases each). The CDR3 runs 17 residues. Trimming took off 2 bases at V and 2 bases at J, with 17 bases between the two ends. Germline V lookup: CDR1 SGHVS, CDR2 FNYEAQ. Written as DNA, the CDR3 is TGTGCCAGCAGCTTATCTCAGGGCGGCCTAGCCACAGATACGCAGTATTTT. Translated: CASSLSQGGLATDTQYF.

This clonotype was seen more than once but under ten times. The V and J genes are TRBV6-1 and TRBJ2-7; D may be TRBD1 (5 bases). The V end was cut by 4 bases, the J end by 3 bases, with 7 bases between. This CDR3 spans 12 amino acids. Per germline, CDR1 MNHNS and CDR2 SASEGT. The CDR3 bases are TGTGCCAGCAGTGGACAGTTCTACGAGCAGTACTTC. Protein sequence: CASSGQFYEQYF.

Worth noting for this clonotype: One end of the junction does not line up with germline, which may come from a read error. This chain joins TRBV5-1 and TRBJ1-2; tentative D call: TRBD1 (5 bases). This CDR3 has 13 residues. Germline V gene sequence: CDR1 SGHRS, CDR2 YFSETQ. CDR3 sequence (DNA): TGTGCCAGCAGTTTTGACAGAAACTATGGCTACACCTTC. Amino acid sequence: CASSFDRNYGYTF.

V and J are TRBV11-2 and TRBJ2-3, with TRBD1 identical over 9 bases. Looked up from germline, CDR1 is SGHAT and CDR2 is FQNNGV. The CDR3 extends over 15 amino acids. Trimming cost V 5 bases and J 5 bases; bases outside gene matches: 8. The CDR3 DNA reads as TGTGCCAGCAGCCATTGGGACAGGGCGGAAGATACGCAGTATTTT. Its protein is CASSHWDRAEDTQYF.

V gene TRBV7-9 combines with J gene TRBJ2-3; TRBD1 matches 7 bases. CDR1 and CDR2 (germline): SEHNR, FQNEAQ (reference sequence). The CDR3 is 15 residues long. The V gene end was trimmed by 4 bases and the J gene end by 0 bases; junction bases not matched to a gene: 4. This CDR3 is CASSSRDSSTDTQYF. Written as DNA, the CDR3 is TGTGCCAGCAGCTCCCGGGACAGCAGCACAGATACGCAGTATTTT.

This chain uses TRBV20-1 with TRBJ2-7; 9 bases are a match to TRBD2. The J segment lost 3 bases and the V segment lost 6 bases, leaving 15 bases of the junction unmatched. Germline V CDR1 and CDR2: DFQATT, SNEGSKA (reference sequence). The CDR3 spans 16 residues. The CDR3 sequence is CSARLAATPLGYEQYF. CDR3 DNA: TGCAGTGCGCGACTAGCGGCTACCCCTCTCGGCTACGAGCAGTACTTC.

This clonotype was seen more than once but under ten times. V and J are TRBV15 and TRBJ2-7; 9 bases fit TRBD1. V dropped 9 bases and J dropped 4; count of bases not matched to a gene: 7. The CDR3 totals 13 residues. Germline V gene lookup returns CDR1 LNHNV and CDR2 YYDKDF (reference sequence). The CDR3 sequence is CATGTGSAYEQYF. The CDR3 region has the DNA TGTGCCACTGGGACAGGGTCGGCGTACGAGCAGTACTTC.

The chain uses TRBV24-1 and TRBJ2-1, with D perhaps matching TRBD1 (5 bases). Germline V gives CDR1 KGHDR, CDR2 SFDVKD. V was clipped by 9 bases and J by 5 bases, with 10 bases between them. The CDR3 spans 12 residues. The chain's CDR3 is CATGQGNNEQFF. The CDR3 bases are TGTGCCACCGGGCAGGGTAACAATGAGCAGTTCTTC.

The CDR3 DNA is TGCGCCAGCAGCCAAGGACGGACGATAGACACTGAAGCTTTCTTT. Amino acids: CASSQGRTIDTEAFF. This chain joins TRBV4-1 and TRBJ1-1; D is unclear. CDR1 MGHRA and CDR2 YSYEKL come from the germline V gene. With 1 base removed from V and 3 bases from J, the gap between germline ends came to 12 bases. The CDR3 has 15 residues.

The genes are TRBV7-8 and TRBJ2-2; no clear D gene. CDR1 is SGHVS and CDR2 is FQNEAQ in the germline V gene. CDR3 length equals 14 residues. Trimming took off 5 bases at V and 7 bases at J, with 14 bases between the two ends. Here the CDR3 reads CASSPRPPGGELFF. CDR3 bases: TGTGCCAGCAGCCCTCGCCCCCCAGGCGGGGAGCTGTTTTTT.

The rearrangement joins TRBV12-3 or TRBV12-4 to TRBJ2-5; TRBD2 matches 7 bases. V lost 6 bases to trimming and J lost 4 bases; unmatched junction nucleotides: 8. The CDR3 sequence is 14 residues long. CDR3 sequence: CASRGGVTGETQYF. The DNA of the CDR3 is TGTGCCAGCAGGGGGGGGGTTACTGGAGAGACCCAGTACTTC.

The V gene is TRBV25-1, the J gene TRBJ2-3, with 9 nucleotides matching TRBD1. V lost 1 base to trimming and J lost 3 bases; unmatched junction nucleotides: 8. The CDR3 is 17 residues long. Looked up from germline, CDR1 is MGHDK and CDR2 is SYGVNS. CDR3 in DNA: TGTGCCAGCAGTGAATTCGGGACAGGGCGTATGACAGATACGCAGTATTTT. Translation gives CASSEFGTGRMTDTQYF.

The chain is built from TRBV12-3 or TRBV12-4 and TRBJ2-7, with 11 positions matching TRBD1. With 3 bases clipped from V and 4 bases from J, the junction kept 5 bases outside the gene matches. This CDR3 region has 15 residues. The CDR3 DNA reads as TGTGCCAGCAGTTTTGGGACAGGGGGAGTATACGAGCAGTACTTC. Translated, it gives CASSFGTGGVYEQYF.